The 28 T cell receptor beta chains reported below all come from one sample, sequenced in a study of beta chain features in type 1 diabetes. Study-wide points: When Type 1 diabetes patients were examined, their TCRB CDR3s proved moderately but significantly shorter in all four CD4+ subsets.

The antigens of these receptors remain unknown. The whole isolated RNA underwent reverse transcription, so sequencing captured expressed TCRB transcripts. Measured with immunoSEQ multiplex PCR; TCRdb has only the in-frame clones, and not every one. In the table there are some 330,000 clones, 10% to 15% of which are singletons. Source material: naive CD4+ T cells from blood. The source of these receptors is a young woman with type 1 diabetes.

This clone showed up just a few times. The chain is built from TRBV25-1 and TRBJ1-6; 8 nucleotides match TRBD1. The CDR3 runs 13 residues. J was trimmed by 13 bases and V by 6 bases; bases with no gene match: 8. Germline V gene sequence: CDR1 MGHDK, CDR2 SYGVNS. The CDR3 coding sequence is TGTGCCAGCAGACAGGGGGAAACCTCCCCCCTCCACTTT. It translates to CASRQGETSPLHF.

V usage is TRBV4-1 and J usage is TRBJ2-1; 10 nucleotides match TRBD2. V lost 4 bases and J lost 0; bases outside the gene matches: 6. Germline V gene sequence: CDR1 MGHRA, CDR2 YSYEKL. The CDR3 sequence is 17 residues long. CDR3 region: CASSPGGLAASYNEQFF. CDR3 nucleotide sequence: TGCGCCAGCAGCCCGGGTGGACTAGCGGCCTCCTACAATGAGCAGTTCTTC.

This clone has a handful of counts. The CDR3 coding sequence is TGTGCCAGCAGCCCGGACAAGTATACGCAGTATTTT. Its translation is CASSPDKYTQYF. The chain employs TRBV6-6 and TRBJ2-3, with D possibly being TRBD1 (5 bases). This CDR3 has 12 residues. Germline CDR1 is MNHNY and CDR2 is SVGAGI (reference sequence). Deletions cut 6 bases from V and 7 bases from J, with 11 bases between.

The genes are TRBV6-6 and TRBJ2-7; TRBD2 aligns across 9 bases. There are 14 residues in the CDR3. V was clipped by 6 bases and J by 3 bases; unmatched bases: 6. Germline V gives CDR1 MNHNY, CDR2 SVGAGI (reference sequence). In DNA form, the CDR3 reads TGTGCCAGCAGCGCGGGGGGGAGCATCTACGAGCAGTACTTC. It codes for CASSAGGSIYEQYF.

The chain carries TRBV5-1 and TRBJ2-5, with D possibly matching TRBD2 (6 bases). Germline V gives CDR1 SGHRS, CDR2 YFSETQ. The CDR3 sequence is 13 residues long. V lost 5 bases, J lost 4 bases, and 12 bases lay in between. In DNA form, the CDR3 reads TGCGCCAGCAGAAGGGAGGCCCCAGAGACCCAGTACTTC. It codes for CASRREAPETQYF.

This clone was observed a few times. The chain carries TRBV7-9 and TRBJ2-3; maybe TRBD1 (6 bases). Germline-derived CDR1 and CDR2 are SEHNR and FQNEAQ (reference sequence). The V gene lost 4 bases and the J gene lost 3 bases, with 26 bases spanning the gap. The CDR3 is made up of 19 amino acids. CDR3 in DNA: TGTGCCAGCAGCTCCCCTCCCCGCCGGTCAGGGGTGCCTACAGATACGCAGTATTTT. It specifies CASSSPPRRSGVPTDTQYF. Drawing the rest from reference TRBV7-9 and TRBJ2-3, the complete variable domain is DTGVSQNPRHKITKRGQNVTFRCDPISEHNRLYWYRQTLGQGPEFLTYFQNEAQLEKSRLLSDRFSAERPKGSFSTLEIQRTEQGDSAMYLCASSSPPRRSGVPTDTQYFGPGTRLTVL.

This clone was seen only a few times. V is TRBV7-3 and J is TRBJ2-2; possibly TRBD1 for D (6 bases). Trimming left V 5 bases short and J 4 bases short, with 11 bases between. This CDR3 is built from 14 residues. Germline assignment: CDR1 SGHTA and CDR2 FQGTGA. The CDR3 DNA reads as TGTGCCAGCAGCAGCGCACAGGGCACCGGGGAGCTGTTTTTT. This translates into CASSSAQGTGELFF. Using reference TRBV7-3 and TRBJ2-2 for the parts outside the CDR3, the full variable domain is GAGVSQTPSNKVTEKGKYVELRCDPISGHTALYWYRQSLGQGPEFLIYFQGTGAADDSGLPNDRFFAVRPEGSVSTLKIQRTERGDSAVYLCASSSAQGTGELFFGEGSRLTVL.

This clone was seen more than once but under ten times. The CDR3 bases are TGCGCCAGCAGCCTCTACTCCACAGGGAACACTGAAGCTTTCTTT. Amino acid sequence: CASSLYSTGNTEAFF. The rearrangement uses TRBV5-1 and TRBJ1-1, with TRBD1 as a possible D gene (5 bases). Germline V gene data show CDR1 as SGHRS and CDR2 as YFSETQ. Trimming stripped 4 bases from V and 1 base from J, with 14 bases between. This CDR3 is 15 amino acids long.

As DNA, the CDR3 is TGCGCCAGCAGCCAACGACTAGCGGGGAACCAAGAGACCCAGTACTTC. Amino acid sequence: CASSQRLAGNQETQYF. This sequence joins TRBV4-1 and TRBJ2-5; 11 bases line up with TRBD2. The CDR3 is made up of 16 amino acids. After removal of 2 bases from V and 0 bases from J, the junction contained 2 bases not matched to a gene. Per the germline V gene, CDR1 is MGHRA and CDR2 is YSYEKL.

Only a few counts were recorded for this clone. Compared with germline, one end of the junction differs, possibly owing to a read error. The chain carries TRBV7-9 and TRBJ2-7; 7 bases agree with TRBD1. The V gene's germline CDR1 is SEHNR and CDR2 FQNEAQ (reference sequence). This CDR3 region has 11 residues. The CDR3: CASSQGTVRNF. In DNA, the CDR3 is TGTGCCAGCAGCCAAGGGACAGTGAGGAACTTC.

This clone showed up just a few times. The rearrangement joins TRBV9 to TRBJ2-2; TRBD2 agrees at 8 bases. Germline V gene data show CDR1 as SGDLS and CDR2 as YYNGEE. J lost 5 bases, V lost 3 bases, and 6 bases had no gene match. The CDR3 consists of 15 residues. CDR3 nucleotides: TGTGCCAGCAGCGAAAGCGGGAGTTGGACCGGGGAGCTGTTTTTT. Amino acids: CASSESGSWTGELFF.

The J gene is TRBJ2-3, the V gene TRBV11-2; 13 positions agree with TRBD2. The junction had 5 bases not matched to a gene; V was cut back by 5 bases and J by 0 bases. Germline V lookup: CDR1 SGHAT, CDR2 FQNNGV. This CDR3 spans 17 amino acids. CDR3 sequence: CASSPLGLAGSTDTQYF. Written as DNA, the CDR3 is TGTGCCAGCAGCCCACTGGGACTAGCGGGGAGCACAGATACGCAGTATTTT.

This clone came up a few times. The chain uses TRBV27 and TRBJ1-6, with D possibly TRBD1 on 5 matching bases. Germline CDR1 is MNHEY and CDR2 is SMNVEV (reference sequence). The V gene lost 5 bases and the J gene lost 8 bases, with 19 bases spanning the gap. This CDR3 has 16 amino acids. CDR3 loop: CASSRKATGGDSPLHF. CDR3 nucleotides: TGTGCCAGCAGTAGAAAGGCGACGGGGGGAGATTCACCCCTCCACTTT.

The chain couples TRBV25-1 to TRBJ2-1, with D possibly matching TRBD2 (6 bases). With 3 bases removed from V and 0 bases from J, the gap between germline ends came to 9 bases. This CDR3 region has 15 residues. CDR1 is MGHDK and CDR2 is SYGVNS in the germline V gene. The CDR3 DNA follows: TGTGCCAGCAGTGATGGGGGGTACTCCTACAATGAGCAGTTCTTC. Protein product: CASSDGGYSYNEQFF.

The chain couples TRBV4-1 to TRBJ1-4; 7 bases agree with TRBD1. This CDR3 region has 16 residues. CDR1 is MGHRA, CDR2 YSYEKL, per germline. V dropped 2 bases and J dropped 3; count of bases not matched to a gene: 6. CDR3 DNA: TGCGCCAGCAGCCAACGAACCGGGACAGCTAATGAAAAACTGTTTTTT. Its protein is CASSQRTGTANEKLFF.

In this sample, this clone turned up a few times. The J gene is TRBJ1-1, the V gene TRBV11-2, with TRBD1 matching 10 bases. The germline V gene has CDR1 SGHAT and CDR2 FQNNGV. The CDR3 contains 14 residues. The V and J ends lost 4 bases and 4 bases, in that order; junction bases with no gene match: 3. The CDR3 region is CASSWTGGGTEAFF. In nucleotides, the CDR3 is TGTGCCAGCAGCTGGACAGGGGGTGGCACTGAAGCTTTCTTT.

This clone occurred a few times. The sample contains more than one DNA sequence encoding this CDR3. The chain uses TRBV7-9 and TRBJ2-7, with D possibly TRBD1 on 6 matching bases. Deletions cut 1 base from V and 1 base from J, with 11 bases between. The germline V gene has CDR1 SEHNR and CDR2 FQNEAQ (reference sequence). CDR3 length: 15 residues. CDR3 sequence: CASSLGGGSSYEQYF. The CDR3 nucleotides are TGTGCCAGCAGCTTAGGAGGGGGATCGTCCTACGAGCAGTACTTC.

The rearrangement joins TRBV4-3 to TRBJ2-7; possible D gene TRBD2, 5 bases. The V gene lost 0 bases and the J gene lost 0 bases, with 9 bases spanning the gap. CDR1 and CDR2 from the germline V gene are LGHNA and YSLEER. This CDR3 has 15 residues. The CDR3 is CASSQERRDSYEQYF. The CDR3 DNA is TGCGCCAGCAGCCAAGAGCGTCGGGACTCCTACGAGCAGTACTTC.

This clone was detected a few times. The chain carries TRBV7-9 and TRBJ1-5; TRBD1 matches 9 bases. Per the germline V gene, CDR1 is SEHNR and CDR2 is FQNEAQ (reference sequence). CDR3 length: 14 residues. V shed 5 bases and J 6 bases; nucleotides not matched to a gene: 5. The CDR3 DNA sequence: TGTGCCAGCAGCCCCGGGACAGGGCGTCAGCCCCAGCATTTT. Translation: CASSPGTGRQPQHF.

This clone was observed a handful of times. This same CDR3 is encoded by further DNA sequences in the sample. The chain links TRBV4-1 to TRBJ2-3; D is perhaps TRBD2 (5 bases). The germline V gene has CDR1 MGHRA and CDR2 YSYEKL. Trimming left V 1 base short and J 6 bases short, with 5 bases between. The CDR3 sequence is 12 residues long. This CDR3 reads CASSQVADTQYF. In DNA form, the CDR3 reads TGCGCCAGCAGCCAAGTAGCGGATACGCAGTATTTT.

J is TRBJ2-7 and V is TRBV7-2; 7 bases line up with TRBD1. Germline V gene sequence: CDR1 SGHTA, CDR2 FQGNSA. The CDR3 is 15 residues long. V was clipped by 7 bases and J by 2 bases; unmatched bases: 11. Here the CDR3 reads CASNEGAVDPYEQYF. The CDR3 DNA reads TGTGCCAGCAACGAGGGGGCAGTCGATCCCTACGAGCAGTACTTC.

This chain joins TRBV14 and TRBJ2-2, with D perhaps TRBD1 (6 bases). The CDR3 has 15 residues. The V end lost 6 bases, the J end lost 2 bases, and 13 bases lay between the germline ends. In germline, CDR1 is SGHDN, CDR2 FVKESK. CDR3 protein: CASRIGTPNTGELFF. Written as DNA, the CDR3 is TGTGCCAGCAGGATTGGGACACCCAACACCGGGGAGCTGTTTTTT.

CDR3 protein: CASSVSQSSYNEQFF. Written as DNA, the CDR3 is TGTGCCAGCAGCGTCAGTCAAAGCTCCTACAATGAGCAGTTCTTC. The genes are TRBV9 and TRBJ2-1; no definite D call. Germline CDR1 SGDLS, CDR2 YYNGEE. V gave up 2 bases and J gave up 0 bases, with 9 bases separating them. The CDR3 is 15 amino acids.

In its sample, this clone was seen a few times. The rearrangement joins TRBV11-2 to TRBJ2-4, with 7 bases lining up with TRBD1. Per the germline V gene, CDR1 is SGHAT and CDR2 is FQNNGV. The J segment lost 8 bases and the V segment lost 2 bases, leaving 12 bases of the junction unmatched. The CDR3 runs 16 residues. CDR3 DNA sequence: TGTGCCAGCAGCTTACAGACAGGGTCTCTAAACGACATTCAGTACTTC. Its protein is CASSLQTGSLNDIQYF.

V usage is TRBV6-5 and J usage is TRBJ2-1; D is undetermined. Germline lookup yields CDR1 MNHEY and CDR2 SVGAGI. There are 13 residues in the CDR3. The V end was cut by 2 bases, the J end by 9 bases, with 11 bases between. The CDR3 DNA reads TGTGCCAGCAGTTACGACCAGCTAGGTGAGCAGTTCTTC. It specifies CASSYDQLGEQFF.

V usage is TRBV7-3 and J usage is TRBJ2-1; D is undetermined. With 1 base removed from V and 4 bases from J, the gap between germline ends came to 5 bases. The CDR3 spans 13 residues. Per germline, CDR1 SGHTA and CDR2 FQGTGA. CDR3 loop: CASSLKEYNEQFF. The CDR3 DNA reads TGTGCCAGCAGCTTAAAGGAGTACAATGAGCAGTTCTTC. Together with reference TRBV7-3 and TRBJ2-1, the CDR3 gives the full variable domain: GAGVSQTPSNKVTEKGKYVELRCDPISGHTALYWYRQSLGQGPEFLIYFQGTGAADDSGLPNDRFFAVRPEGSVSTLKIQRTERGDSAVYLCASSLKEYNEQFFGPGTRLTVL.

V usage is TRBV7-2 and J usage is TRBJ2-7; 8 bases agree with TRBD1. Germline CDR1 and CDR2: SGHTA and FQGNSA. The length of the CDR3 is 13 residues. Trimming took 6 bases from V and 2 from J; bases not matched to a gene: 3. In nucleotides, the CDR3 is TGTGCCAGCAGAACGGACAGGGCCTACGAGCAGTACTTC. This encodes CASRTDRAYEQYF. Full variable domain (outside the CDR3, taken from reference TRBV7-2 and TRBJ2-7): GAGVSQSPSNKVTEKGKDVELRCDPISGHTALYWYRQSLGQGLEFLIYFQGNSAPDKSGLPSDRFSAERTGGSVSTLTIQRTQQEDSAVYLCASRTDRAYEQYFGPGTRLTVT.

The V call is TRBV30, the J call TRBJ2-1; 12 nucleotides agree with TRBD2. Germline CDR1 is GTSNPN and CDR2 is SVGIG (reference sequence). CDR3 length: 15 residues. With 3 bases clipped from V and 8 bases from J, the junction kept 8 bases outside the gene matches. DNA for the CDR3: TGTGCCTGGAGCCGGGGACTAGCGGGTGTCCATGAGCAGTTCTTC. It is translated as CAWSRGLAGVHEQFF.